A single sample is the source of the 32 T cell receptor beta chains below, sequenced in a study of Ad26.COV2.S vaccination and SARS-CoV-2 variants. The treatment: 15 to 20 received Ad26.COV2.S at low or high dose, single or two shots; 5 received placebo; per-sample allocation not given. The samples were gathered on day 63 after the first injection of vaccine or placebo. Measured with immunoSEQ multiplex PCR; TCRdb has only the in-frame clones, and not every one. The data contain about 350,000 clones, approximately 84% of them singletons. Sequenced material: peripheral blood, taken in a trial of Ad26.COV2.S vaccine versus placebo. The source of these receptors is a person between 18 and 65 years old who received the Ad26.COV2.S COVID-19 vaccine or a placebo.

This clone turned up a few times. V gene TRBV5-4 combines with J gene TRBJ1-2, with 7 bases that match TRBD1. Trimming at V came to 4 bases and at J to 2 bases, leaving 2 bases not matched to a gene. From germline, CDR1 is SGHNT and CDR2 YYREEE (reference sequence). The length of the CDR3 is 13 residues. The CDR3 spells CASSPTGNYGYTF. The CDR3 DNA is TGTGCCAGCAGCCCGACAGGGAACTATGGCTACACCTTC.

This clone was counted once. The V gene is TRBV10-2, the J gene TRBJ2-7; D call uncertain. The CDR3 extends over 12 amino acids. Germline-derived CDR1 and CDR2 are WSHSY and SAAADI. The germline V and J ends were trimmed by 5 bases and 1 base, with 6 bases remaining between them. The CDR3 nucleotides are TGCGCCAGCAGTTGGGGTTCCTACGAGCAGTACTTC. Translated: CASSWGSYEQYF.

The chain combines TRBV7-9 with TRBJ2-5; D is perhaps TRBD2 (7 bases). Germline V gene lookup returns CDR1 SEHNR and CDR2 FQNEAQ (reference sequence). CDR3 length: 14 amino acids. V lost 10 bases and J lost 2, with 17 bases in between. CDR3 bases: TGTGCCACGCAGGAGGGGGGGCGACAAGAGACCCAGTACTTC. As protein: CATQEGGRQETQYF.

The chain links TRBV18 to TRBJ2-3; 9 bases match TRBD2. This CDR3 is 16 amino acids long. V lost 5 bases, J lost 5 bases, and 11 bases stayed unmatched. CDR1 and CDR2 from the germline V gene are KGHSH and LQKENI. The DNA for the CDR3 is TGTGCCAGCTCAACCGCACCGGGACTAGCCATAGATACGCAGTATTTT. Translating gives CASSTAPGLAIDTQYF.

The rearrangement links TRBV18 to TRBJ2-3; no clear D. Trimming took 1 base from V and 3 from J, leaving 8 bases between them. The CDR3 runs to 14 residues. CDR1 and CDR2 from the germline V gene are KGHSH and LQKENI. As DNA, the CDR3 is TGTGCCAGCTCACCACAGCCAGCGACAGATACGCAGTATTTT. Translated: CASSPQPATDTQYF.

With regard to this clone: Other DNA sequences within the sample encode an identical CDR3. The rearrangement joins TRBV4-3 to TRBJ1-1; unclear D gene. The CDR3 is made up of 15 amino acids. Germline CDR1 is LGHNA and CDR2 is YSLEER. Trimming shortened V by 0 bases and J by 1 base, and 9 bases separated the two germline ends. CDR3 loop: CASSQEGYSNTEAFF. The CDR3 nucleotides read TGCGCCAGCAGCCAAGAAGGTTATTCGAACACTGAAGCTTTCTTT.

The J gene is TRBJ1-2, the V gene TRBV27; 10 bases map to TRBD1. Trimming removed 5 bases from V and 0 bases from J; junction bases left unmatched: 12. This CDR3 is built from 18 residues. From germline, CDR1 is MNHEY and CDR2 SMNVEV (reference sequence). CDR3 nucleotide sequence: TGTGCCAGCAGTCGAAATCCGGGACAGGGGACGACTAACTATGGCTACACCTTC. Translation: CASSRNPGQGTTNYGYTF.

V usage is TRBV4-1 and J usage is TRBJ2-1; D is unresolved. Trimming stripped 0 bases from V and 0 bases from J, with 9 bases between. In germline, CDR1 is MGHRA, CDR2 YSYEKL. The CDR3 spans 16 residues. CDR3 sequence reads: CASSQDWQISYNEQFF. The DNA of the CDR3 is TGCGCCAGCAGCCAAGATTGGCAGATCTCCTACAATGAGCAGTTCTTC.

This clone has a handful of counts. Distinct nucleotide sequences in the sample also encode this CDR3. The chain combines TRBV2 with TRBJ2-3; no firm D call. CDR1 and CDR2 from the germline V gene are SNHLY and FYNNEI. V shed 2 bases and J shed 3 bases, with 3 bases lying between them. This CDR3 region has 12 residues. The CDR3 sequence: CASSERTDTQYF. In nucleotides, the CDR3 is TGTGCCAGCAGTGAAAGGACAGATACGCAGTATTTT. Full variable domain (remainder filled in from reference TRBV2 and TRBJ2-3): EPEVTQTPSHQVTQMGQEVILRCVPISNHLYFYWYRQILGQKVEFLVSFYNNEISEKSEIFDDQFSVERPDGSNFTLKIRSTKLEDSAMYFCASSERTDTQYFGPGTRLTVL.

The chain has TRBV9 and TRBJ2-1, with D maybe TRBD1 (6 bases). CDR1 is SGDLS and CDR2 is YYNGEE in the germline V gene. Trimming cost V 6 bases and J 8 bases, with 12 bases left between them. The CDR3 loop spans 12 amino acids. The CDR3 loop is CASNGGRDEQFF. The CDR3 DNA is TGTGCCAGCAATGGGGGCCGCGATGAGCAGTTCTTC. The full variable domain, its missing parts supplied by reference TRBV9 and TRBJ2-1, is DSGVTQTPKHLITATGQRVTLRCSPRSGDLSVYWYQQSLDQGLQFLIQYYNGEERAKGNILERFSAQQFPDLHSELNLSSLELGDSALYFCASNGGRDEQFFGPGTRLTVL.

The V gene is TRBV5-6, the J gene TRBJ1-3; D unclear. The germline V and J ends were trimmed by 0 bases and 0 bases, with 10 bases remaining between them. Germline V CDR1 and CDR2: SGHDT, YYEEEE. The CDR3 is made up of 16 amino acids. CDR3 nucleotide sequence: TGTGCCAGCAGCTTGGTAGGTGGCAGCTCTGGAAACACCATATATTTT. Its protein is CASSLVGGSSGNTIYF.

The CDR3 here is CASSSGDRTDYILYEQYF. The CDR3 DNA sequence: TGTGCCAGCAGTTCCGGGGACAGGACTGATTATATTCTATACGAGCAGTACTTC. V usage is TRBV28 and J usage is TRBJ2-7; TRBD1 matches 8 bases. The germline gives CDR1 MDHEN, CDR2 SYDVKM. With 4 bases clipped from V and 4 bases from J, the junction kept 18 bases outside the gene matches. The CDR3 totals 18 residues.

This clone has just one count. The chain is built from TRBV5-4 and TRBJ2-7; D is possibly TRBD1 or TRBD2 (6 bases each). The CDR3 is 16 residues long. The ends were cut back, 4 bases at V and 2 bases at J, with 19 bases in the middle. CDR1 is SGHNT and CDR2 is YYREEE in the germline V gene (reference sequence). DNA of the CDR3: TGTGCCAGCAGCGCACCTTTTCGAGGGGGGCCCTACGAGCAGTACTTC. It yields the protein CASSAPFRGGPYEQYF.

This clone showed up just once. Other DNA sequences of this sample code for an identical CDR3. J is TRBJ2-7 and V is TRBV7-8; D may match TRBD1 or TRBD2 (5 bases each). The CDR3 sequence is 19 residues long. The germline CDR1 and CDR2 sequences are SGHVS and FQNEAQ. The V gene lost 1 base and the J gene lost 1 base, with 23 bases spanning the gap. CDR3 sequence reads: CASSLVTGGTGLGSYEQYF. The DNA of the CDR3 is TGTGCCAGCAGCTTAGTAACAGGAGGTACAGGCTTGGGGTCCTACGAGCAGTACTTC.

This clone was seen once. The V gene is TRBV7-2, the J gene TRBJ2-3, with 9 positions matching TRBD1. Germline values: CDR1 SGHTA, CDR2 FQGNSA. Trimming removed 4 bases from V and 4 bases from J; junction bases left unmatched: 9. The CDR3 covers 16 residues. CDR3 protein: CASSSTRDRAPDTQYF. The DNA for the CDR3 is TGTGCCAGCAGCTCAACCCGGGACAGGGCCCCAGATACGCAGTATTTT.

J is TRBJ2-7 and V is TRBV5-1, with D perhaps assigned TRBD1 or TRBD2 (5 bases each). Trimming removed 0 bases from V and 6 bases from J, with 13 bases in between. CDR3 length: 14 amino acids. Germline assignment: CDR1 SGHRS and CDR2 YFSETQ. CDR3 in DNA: TGCGCCAGCAGCTTGGTAGGGACCAACGCCGAGCAGTACTTC. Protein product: CASSLVGTNAEQYF.

CDR3 nucleotide sequence: TGTGCCAGTAGTACCTTACACTCAGATATCCACGAGCAGTACTTC. The encoded protein is CASSTLHSDIHEQYF. The chain links TRBV19 to TRBJ2-7; no clear D gene. The CDR3 is 15 residues long. Trimming left V 4 bases short and J 5 bases short, with 18 bases between. Per germline, CDR1 LNHDA and CDR2 SQIVND (reference sequence).

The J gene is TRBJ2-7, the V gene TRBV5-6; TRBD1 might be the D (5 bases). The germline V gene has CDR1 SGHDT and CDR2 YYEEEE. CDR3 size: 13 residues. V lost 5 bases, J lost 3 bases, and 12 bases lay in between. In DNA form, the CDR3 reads TGTGCCAGCAGGAAAAACAGGAGCTACGAGCAGTACTTC. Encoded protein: CASRKNRSYEQYF.

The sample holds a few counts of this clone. The DNA of the CDR3 is TGCGCCAGCAGCTCGGAGCCGCCCGGGGCGCAGTACTTC. It is translated as CASSSEPPGAQYF. V is TRBV5-1 and J is TRBJ2-7; D may match TRBD1 or TRBD2 (5 bases each). The CDR3 length is 13 residues. CDR1 is SGHRS, CDR2 YFSETQ, per germline. V gave up 3 bases and J gave up 9 bases, with 16 bases separating them. Looking up the rest from reference TRBV5-1 and TRBJ2-7 gives the full variable domain: KAGVTQTPRYLIKTRGQQVTLSCSPISGHRSVSWYQQTPGQGLQFLFEYFSETQRNKGNFPGRFSGRQFSNSRSEMNVSTLELGDSALYLCASSSEPPGAQYFGPGTRLTVT.

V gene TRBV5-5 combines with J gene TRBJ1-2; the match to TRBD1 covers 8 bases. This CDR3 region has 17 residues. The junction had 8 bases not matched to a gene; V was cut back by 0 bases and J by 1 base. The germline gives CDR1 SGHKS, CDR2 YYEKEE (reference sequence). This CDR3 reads CASSLGTRQGINYGYTF. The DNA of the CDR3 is TGTGCCAGCAGCTTGGGGACCCGACAGGGGATTAACTATGGCTACACCTTC. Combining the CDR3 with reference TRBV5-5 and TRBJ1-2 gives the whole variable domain DAGVTQSPTHLIKTRGQQVTLRCSPISGHKSVSWYQQVLGQGPQFIFQYYEKEERGRGNFPDRFSARQFPNYSSELNVNALLLGDSALYLCASSLGTRQGINYGYTFGSGTRLTVV.

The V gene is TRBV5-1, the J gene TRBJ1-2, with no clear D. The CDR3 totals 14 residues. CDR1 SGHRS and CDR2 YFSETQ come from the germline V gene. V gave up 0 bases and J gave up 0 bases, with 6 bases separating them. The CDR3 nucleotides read TGCGCCAGCAGCTTGGCACAGACTAACTATGGCTACACCTTC. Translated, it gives CASSLAQTNYGYTF.

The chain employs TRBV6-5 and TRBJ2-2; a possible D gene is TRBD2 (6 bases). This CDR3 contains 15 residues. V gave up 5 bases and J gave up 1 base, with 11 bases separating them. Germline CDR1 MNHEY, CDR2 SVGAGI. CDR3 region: CASSRDFKNTGELFF. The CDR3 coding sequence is TGTGCCAGCAGTCGGGACTTTAAGAACACCGGGGAGCTGTTTTTT.

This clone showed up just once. This chain's CDR3 is CASSWGDGLTEKLFF. The CDR3 DNA reads as TGCGCCAGCAGCTGGGGGGACGGCTTAACCGAAAAACTGTTTTTT. This chain joins TRBV5-1 and TRBJ1-4; the D gene is possibly TRBD1 (5 bases). This CDR3 region has 15 residues. Germline V gene lookup returns CDR1 SGHRS and CDR2 YFSETQ. The germline V and J ends were trimmed by 3 bases and 8 bases, with 17 bases remaining between them.

This CDR3 reads CASSLGWEFSTDTQYF. DNA of the CDR3: TGTGCCAGCAGCTTGGGTTGGGAGTTTAGCACAGATACGCAGTATTTT. The chain uses TRBV5-6 and TRBJ2-3; D may be TRBD2 (5 bases). V dropped 0 bases and J dropped 0 bases, with 11 bases sitting between them. The CDR3 is 16 amino acids. Per germline, CDR1 SGHDT and CDR2 YYEEEE. The full variable domain, completed using reference TRBV5-6 and TRBJ2-3, is DAGVTQSPTHLIKTRGQQVTLRCSPKSGHDTVSWYQQALGQGPQFIFQYYEEEERQRGNFPDRFSGHQFPNYSSELNVNALLLGDSALYLCASSLGWEFSTDTQYFGPGTRLTVL.

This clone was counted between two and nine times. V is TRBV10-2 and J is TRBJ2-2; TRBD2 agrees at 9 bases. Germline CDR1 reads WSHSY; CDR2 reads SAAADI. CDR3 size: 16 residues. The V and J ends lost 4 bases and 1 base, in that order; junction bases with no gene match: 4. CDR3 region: CASSGRTSVNTGELFF. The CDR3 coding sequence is TGCGCCAGCAGTGGCCGGACTAGCGTGAACACCGGGGAGCTGTTTTTT.

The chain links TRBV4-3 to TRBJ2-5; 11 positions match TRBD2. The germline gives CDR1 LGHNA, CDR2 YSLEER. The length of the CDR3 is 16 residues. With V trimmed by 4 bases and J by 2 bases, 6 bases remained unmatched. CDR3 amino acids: CASSLQLAGAQETQYF. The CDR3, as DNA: TGCGCCAGCAGCCTCCAACTAGCGGGGGCACAAGAGACCCAGTACTTC.

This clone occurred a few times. In DNA, the CDR3 is TGTGCCAGCTCACCCCGAGGGAGGGGTGAAAAACTGTTTTTT. Its protein product is CASSPRGRGEKLFF. The J gene is TRBJ1-4, the V gene TRBV18, with D possibly being TRBD1 (5 bases). Per the germline V gene, CDR1 is KGHSH and CDR2 is LQKENI. V lost 3 bases to trimming and J lost 7 bases, with 12 bases between them. The CDR3 covers 14 residues.

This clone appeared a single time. In nucleotides, the CDR3 is TGTGCCAGTAGTATGGCAGGGCTCTATGGCTACACCTTC. It encodes CASSMAGLYGYTF. The V and J genes are TRBV19 and TRBJ1-2, with a tentative D call TRBD1 (5 bases). V lost 3 bases and J 4 bases, leaving 9 bases between the germline ends. CDR1 and CDR2 (germline): LNHDA, SQIVND (reference sequence). CDR3 length equals 13 residues.

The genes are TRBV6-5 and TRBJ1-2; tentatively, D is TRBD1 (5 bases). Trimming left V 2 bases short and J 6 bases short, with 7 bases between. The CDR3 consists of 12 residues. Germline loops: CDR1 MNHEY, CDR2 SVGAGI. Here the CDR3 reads CASSYGGNGYTF. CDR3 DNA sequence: TGTGCCAGCAGTTACGGGGGTAATGGCTACACCTTC.

CDR3 bases: TGTGCCAGCAGCTTAGACCTGAGGGGGCATGAGCAGTTCTTC. It translates to CASSLDLRGHEQFF. V and J are TRBV7-2 and TRBJ2-1, with TRBD1 matching 7 bases. From germline, CDR1 is SGHTA and CDR2 FQGNSA. The CDR3 sequence is 14 residues long. Germline trimming cut 1 base from V and 8 bases from J; bases unmatched to any gene: 5.

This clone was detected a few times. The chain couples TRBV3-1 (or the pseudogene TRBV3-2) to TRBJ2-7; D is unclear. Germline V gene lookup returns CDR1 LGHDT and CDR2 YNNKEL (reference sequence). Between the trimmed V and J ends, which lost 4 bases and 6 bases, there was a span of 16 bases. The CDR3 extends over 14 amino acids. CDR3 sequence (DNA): TGTGCCAGCAGCCCCCGCCGGGCAGTCTCCGAGCAGTACTTC. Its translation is CASSPRRAVSEQYF.

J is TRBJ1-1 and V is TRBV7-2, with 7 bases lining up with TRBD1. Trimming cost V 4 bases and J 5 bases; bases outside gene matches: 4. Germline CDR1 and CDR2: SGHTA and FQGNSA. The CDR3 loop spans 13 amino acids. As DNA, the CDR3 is TGTGCCAGCAGCTCGGGACAGCAAACTGAAGCTTTCTTT. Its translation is CASSSGQQTEAFF. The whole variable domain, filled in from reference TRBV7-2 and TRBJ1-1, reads GAGVSQSPSNKVTEKGKDVELRCDPISGHTALYWYRQSLGQGLEFLIYFQGNSAPDKSGLPSDRFSAERTGGSVSTLTIQRTQQEDSAVYLCASSSGQQTEAFFGQGTRLTVV.